This T cell receptor beta chain was identified during a study of blood T cell repertoires in COVID-19. Study-wide context: From T cells, B-cell-depleted T cells, or PBMCs came the material, which was cDNA or gDNA.

In the authors' methods: It was from reference gene primer amplification that nucleated cell counts were estimated. The data were produced by immunoSEQ multiplex PCR, yet TCRdb's version contains in-frame clones alone and is incomplete. V and J calls and clone size are given by that table; D and trimming were obtained from the DNA. The table includes roughly 77,000 clones, 80% detected once. V lost 4 bases, J lost 5 bases, and 17 bases lay in between. CDR1 MNHEY and CDR2 SMNVEV come from the germline V gene (reference sequence). The CDR3 is 15 amino acids. The TCR comes from a woman in her 70s with acute or convalescent COVID-19. Specimen: peripheral blood. This chain uses TRBV27 with TRBJ1-1; D not certain. CDR3: CASSSLGFGLTEAFF. The DNA for the CDR3 is TGTGCCAGCAGTTCGCTCGGGTTCGGTTTGACTGAAGCTTTCTTT.